These 20 T cell receptor beta chains were all obtained from the same sample, sequenced in a study of T cell repertoires in cytomegalovirus infection. TCRdb fed the reads into MiXCR, producing one record per CDR3 protein. The sample lists 250,000 to 300,000 distinct CDR3 sequences; roughly 10% were seen once. Specimen: PBMCs. These receptors came from a human donor in good health (CMV status not recorded). Some clones in this sample may be carry-over from other donors' samples.

By sample share, this clonotype is medium-sized. V is TRBV7-2 and J is TRBJ1-3; TRBD1 agrees at 10 bases. Germline V lookup: CDR1 SGHTA, CDR2 FQGNSA. The CDR3 has 15 residues. Trimming cost V 4 bases and J 4 bases; bases outside gene matches: 4. Here the CDR3 DNA reads TGTGCCAGCAGCTCCGACAGGGGGCCCGGAAACACCATATATTTT. Translated: CASSSDRGPGNTIYF. The entire variable domain, with the rest obtained from reference TRBV7-2 and TRBJ1-3, is as follows: GAGVSQSPSNKVTEKGKDVELRCDPISGHTALYWYRQSLGQGLEFLIYFQGNSAPDKSGLPSDRFSAERTGGSVSTLTIQRTQQEDSAVYLCASSSDRGPGNTIYFGEGSWLTVV.

Ten or more counts support this clonotype. V and J are TRBV20-1 and TRBJ2-7; 10 positions match TRBD2. Germline V gene data show CDR1 as DFQATT and CDR2 as SNEGSKA (reference sequence). V shed 0 bases and J 4 bases; nucleotides not matched to a gene: 3. The CDR3 totals 14 residues. As DNA, the CDR3 is TGCAGTGCTAGAGAGGCTAGCGGGGGATACGAGCAGTACTTC. Translation: CSAREASGGYEQYF.

J is TRBJ2-5 and V is TRBV7-8; 8 nucleotides line up with TRBD2. The germline V gene has CDR1 SGHVS and CDR2 FQNEAQ. V lost 5 bases to trimming and J lost 2 bases; unmatched junction nucleotides: 7. There are 15 residues in the CDR3. The CDR3 region is CASSPAGGQQETQYF. CDR3 DNA sequence: TGTGCCAGCAGCCCGGCGGGAGGACAGCAAGAGACCCAGTACTTC.

The rearrangement uses TRBV19 and TRBJ1-3, with no clear D. The germline gives CDR1 LNHDA, CDR2 SQIVND (reference sequence). Trimming shortened V by 9 bases and J by 4 bases, and 10 bases separated the two germline ends. This CDR3 is built from 12 residues. The CDR3, as DNA: TGTGCCAGCCAAGGGCACGGAAACACCATATATTTT. As protein: CASQGHGNTIYF.

J is TRBJ1-2 and V is TRBV20-1, with no clear D. This CDR3 comprises 14 residues. V was clipped by 6 bases and J by 5 bases, with 19 bases between them. Per germline, CDR1 DFQATT and CDR2 SNEGSKA (reference sequence). The CDR3, as DNA: TGCAGTGCGCCCGATCGTTGGCAGAAATATGGCTACACCTTC. Amino acid sequence: CSAPDRWQKYGYTF.

This clonotype was observed a few times. V and J are TRBV7-3 and TRBJ2-1; D might be TRBD2 (6 bases). Germline values: CDR1 SGHTA, CDR2 FQGTGA. The CDR3 extends over 13 amino acids. V was pared by 5 bases and J by 3 bases, with 8 bases between. The CDR3 sequence is CASSAGGYNEQFF. DNA for the CDR3: TGTGCCAGCAGCGCCGGGGGCTACAATGAGCAGTTCTTC.

Comment on this clonotype: This clone may be a read error of a much larger clone one base away. The rearrangement joins TRBV12-3 or TRBV12-4 to TRBJ2-3; a possible D gene is TRBD2 (6 bases). The CDR3 is 15 residues long. V shed 3 bases and J shed 2 bases, with 12 bases lying between them. The DNA for the CDR3 is TGTGCCAGCAGTTTTCTGGGGGAGGACACAGATACGCAGTATTTT. Its protein is CASSFLGEDTDTQYF.

This clonotype appeared many times. The chain uses TRBV10-3 and TRBJ1-5; TRBD1 matches at 11 bases. Germline lookup yields CDR1 ENHRY and CDR2 SYGVKD. CDR3 length: 16 amino acids. V shed 0 bases and J 6 bases; nucleotides not matched to a gene: 4. In DNA form, the CDR3 reads TGTGCCATCAGTGAGTCGTGGACAGGGGGCCTTCAGCCCCAGCATTTT. Its translation is CAISESWTGGLQPQHF.

The V call is TRBV7-2, the J call TRBJ1-5, with a weak D call TRBD1 (6 bases). Germline loops: CDR1 SGHTA, CDR2 FQGNSA. This CDR3 is 14 amino acids long. V shed 5 bases and J shed 3 bases, with 11 bases lying between them. The CDR3 spells CASSQDRNNQPQHF. In nucleotides, the CDR3 is TGTGCCAGCAGCCAAGACAGGAACAATCAGCCCCAGCATTTT.

Only a few counts were recorded for this clonotype. This chain connects TRBV28 to TRBJ2-3; perhaps TRBD1 as D (6 bases). Trimming removed 3 bases from V and 2 bases from J, with 15 bases in between. The CDR3 has 16 residues. The V gene's germline CDR1 is MDHEN and CDR2 SYDVKM. The CDR3 nucleotides are TGTGCCAGCAGTTTTCGAGGGGGTCTCTCCACAGATACGCAGTATTTT. This sequence encodes CASSFRGGLSTDTQYF.

There are many counts of this clonotype. The V call is TRBV7-2, the J call TRBJ2-7; TRBD2 is a possible D gene (5 bases). Trimming stripped 0 bases from V and 3 bases from J, with 15 bases between. The germline V gene has CDR1 SGHTA and CDR2 FQGNSA. The CDR3 loop spans 16 amino acids. The CDR3 is CASSLAVPADRYEQYF. The CDR3 DNA follows: TGTGCCAGCAGCTTAGCGGTCCCAGCGGACCGCTACGAGCAGTACTTC.

This clonotype was detected many times. This chain links TRBV12-3 or TRBV12-4 with TRBJ1-1; D is perhaps TRBD1 (6 bases). V dropped 5 bases and J dropped 4 bases, with 14 bases sitting between them. The CDR3 sequence is 14 residues long. The DNA of the CDR3 is TGTGCCAGCAGTGGGGACATTGGAGGCACTGAAGCTTTCTTT. It codes for CASSGDIGGTEAFF.

The chain couples TRBV7-2 to TRBJ2-7; D is ambiguous. The CDR3 runs to 15 residues. Trimming shortened V by 1 base and J by 0 bases, and 10 bases separated the two germline ends. Germline V gives CDR1 SGHTA, CDR2 FQGNSA. The CDR3 is CASSLGGTRSYEQYF. For the CDR3, the DNA is TGTGCCAGCAGCTTAGGCGGAACCCGCTCCTACGAGCAGTACTTC.

The V gene is TRBV5-6, the J gene TRBJ1-1; D uncertain. The CDR3 is 12 residues long. Germline assignment: CDR1 SGHDT and CDR2 YYEEEE. V lost 4 bases and J lost 2, with 6 bases in between. As DNA, the CDR3 is TGTGCCAGCAGCCAGATTAACACTGAAGCTTTCTTT. Amino acid sequence: CASSQINTEAFF.

Turning to this clonotype: One junction end does not reproduce the germline sequence, and a read error may be involved. The CDR3 coding sequence is TGTGCCAGCAGAGGAGTAAACACAGATACGCAGTCTTTT. The encoded protein is CASRGVNTDTQSF. The chain carries TRBV6-2 or TRBV6-3 and TRBJ2-3; D remains ambiguous. The CDR3 is 13 residues long. Looked up from germline, CDR1 is MNHEY and CDR2 is SVGEGT.

The chain joins TRBV29-1 to TRBJ2-7, with 10 bases aligning to TRBD1. The J segment lost 6 bases and the V segment lost 2 bases, leaving 7 bases of the junction unmatched. This CDR3 is 14 amino acids long. Germline CDR1 is SQVTM and CDR2 is ANQGSEA. Here the CDR3 reads CSVELRQGAFEQYF. DNA for the CDR3: TGCAGCGTTGAACTACGACAGGGGGCATTCGAGCAGTACTTC.

This sequence joins TRBV15 and TRBJ1-4; possible D gene TRBD1, 5 bases. The germline gives CDR1 LNHNV, CDR2 YYDKDF (reference sequence). The CDR3 is 13 amino acids. The V end was cut by 1 base, the J end by 10 bases, with 10 bases between. The chain's CDR3 is CATSRGEGRKLFF. CDR3 DNA: TGTGCCACCAGCAGAGGAGAGGGGCGAAAACTGTTTTTT.

This clonotype was picked up many times. V and J are TRBV7-2 and TRBJ1-6; 7 nucleotides align to TRBD1. Germline CDR1 SGHTA, CDR2 FQGNSA. Losses at the gene ends were 5 bases for V and 7 bases for J; bases not matched to a gene: 5. The CDR3 covers 14 residues. The CDR3 loop reads CASSLGQTNSPLHF. DNA for the CDR3: TGTGCCAGCAGCCTGGGACAGACGAATTCACCCCTCCACTTT.

The chain employs TRBV20-1 and TRBJ2-1, with 10 bases lining up with TRBD1. Germline V gene lookup returns CDR1 DFQATT and CDR2 SNEGSKA (reference sequence). The trim removed 7 bases at V and 4 bases at J, leaving 4 bases unmatched. The CDR3 runs to 13 residues. CDR3: CSGRQGAYNEQFF. CDR3 coding DNA: TGCAGTGGTCGACAGGGGGCATACAATGAGCAGTTCTTC.

This clonotype was seen a handful of times. The chain joins TRBV14 to TRBJ1-1; 7 nucleotides line up with TRBD1. Trimming at V came to 3 bases and at J to 4 bases, leaving 5 bases not matched to a gene. CDR1 and CDR2 (germline): SGHDN, FVKESK. This CDR3 contains 14 residues. In DNA form, the CDR3 reads TGTGCCAGCAGCCACAGGGGGATGGGCACTGAAGCTTTCTTT. Encoded protein: CASSHRGMGTEAFF.